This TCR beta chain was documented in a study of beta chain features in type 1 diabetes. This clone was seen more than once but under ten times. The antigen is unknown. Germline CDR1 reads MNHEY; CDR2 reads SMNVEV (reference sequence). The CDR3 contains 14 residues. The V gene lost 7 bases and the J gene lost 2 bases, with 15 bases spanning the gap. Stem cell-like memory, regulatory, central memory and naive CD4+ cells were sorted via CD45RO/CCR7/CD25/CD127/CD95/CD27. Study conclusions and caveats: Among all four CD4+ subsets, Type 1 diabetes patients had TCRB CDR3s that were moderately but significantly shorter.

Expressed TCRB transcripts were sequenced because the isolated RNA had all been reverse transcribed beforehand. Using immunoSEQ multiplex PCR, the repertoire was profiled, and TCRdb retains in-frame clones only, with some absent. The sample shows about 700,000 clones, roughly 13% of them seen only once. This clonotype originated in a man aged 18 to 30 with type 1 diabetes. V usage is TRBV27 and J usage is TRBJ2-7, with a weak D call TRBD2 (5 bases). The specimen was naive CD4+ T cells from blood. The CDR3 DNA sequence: TGTGCCAGCACCGCGAGGGTAGGCGCCTACGAGCAGTACTTC. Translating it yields CASTARVGAYEQYF.